The 29 T cell receptor beta chains below were found in one sample sequenced in a study of brain T cells in children with intractable seizures. Here immunoSEQ multiplex PCR was the method, and the copy in TCRdb shows in-frame clones only, minus some. Here the sample spans approximately 330,000 clones, more than 85% being singletons. Time point in this sample: blood from clinic visit 5 months post-surgery; TSC patient then seizure free. Sequenced material: peripheral blood, taken about 5 months after surgery. The receptors shown here come from a boy under two years old with tuberous sclerosis and intractable seizures.

The genes are TRBV5-1 and TRBJ2-1, with TRBD2 matching over 8 bases. After removal of 0 bases from V and 0 bases from J, the junction contained 14 bases not matched to a gene. The CDR3 is 20 amino acids. The germline V gene encodes CDR1 SGHRS and CDR2 YFSETQ. CDR3 sequence: CASSLANRASGHSSYNEQFF. The CDR3 bases are TGCGCCAGCAGCTTGGCCAACCGGGCTAGCGGGCATTCCTCCTACAATGAGCAGTTCTTC. The variable domain in full, completed from reference TRBV5-1 and TRBJ2-1, reads KAGVTQTPRYLIKTRGQQVTLSCSPISGHRSVSWYQQTPGQGLQFLFEYFSETQRNKGNFPGRFSGRQFSNSRSEMNVSTLELGDSALYLCASSLANRASGHSSYNEQFFGPGTRLTVL.

The V gene is TRBV28, the J gene TRBJ1-4; a weak D match, TRBD1 (5 bases). This CDR3 has 15 residues. V lost 5 bases and J 2 bases, leaving 12 bases between the germline ends. Germline V gene lookup returns CDR1 MDHEN and CDR2 SYDVKM. CDR3 residues: CASSPSPGTNEKLFF. As DNA, the CDR3 is TGTGCCAGCAGTCCCTCGCCAGGGACTAATGAAAAACTGTTTTTT.

The genes are TRBV27 and TRBJ2-1, with 9 bases that match TRBD2. CDR3 length: 17 residues. The germline V gene has CDR1 MNHEY and CDR2 SMNVEV (reference sequence). V dropped 3 bases and J dropped 0; count of bases not matched to a gene: 6. The CDR3 region has the DNA TGTGCCAGCAGTTTGGGCCTAGCGGGACTCTCCTACAATGAGCAGTTCTTC. Translated: CASSLGLAGLSYNEQFF.

The rearrangement uses TRBV3-1 (or the pseudogene TRBV3-2) and TRBJ2-7; D is possibly TRBD1 or TRBD2 (6 bases each). Trimming took off 1 base at V and 2 bases at J, with 12 bases between the two ends. This CDR3 has 15 residues. Per the germline V gene, CDR1 is LGHDT and CDR2 is YNNKEL (reference sequence). CDR3 sequence reads: CASSQGRGAPYEQYF. CDR3 nucleotide sequence: TGTGCCAGCAGCCAAGGAAGGGGGGCCCCCTACGAGCAGTACTTC.

The chain links TRBV9 to TRBJ2-5, with TRBD1 matching 9 bases. This CDR3 spans 14 amino acids. V lost 3 bases and J lost 5; bases outside the gene matches: 5. Germline CDR1 and CDR2: SGDLS and YYNGEE. The DNA of the CDR3 is TGTGCCAGCAGCGCCCGGGACAGGGAGGAGACCCAGTACTTC. Amino acid sequence: CASSARDREETQYF.

The CDR3: CASSSHRGDVRPANEQFF. The CDR3, as DNA: TGTGCCAGCAGTTCCCACCGAGGAGATGTCAGGCCGGCGAATGAGCAGTTCTTC. The genes are TRBV7-9 and TRBJ2-1; D gene unclear. The CDR3 covers 18 residues. Between the trimmed V and J ends, which lost 6 bases and 7 bases, there was a span of 28 bases. CDR1 and CDR2 (germline): SEHNR, FQNEAQ (reference sequence). Drawing the rest from reference TRBV7-9 and TRBJ2-1, the complete variable domain is DTGVSQNPRHKITKRGQNVTFRCDPISEHNRLYWYRQTLGQGPEFLTYFQNEAQLEKSRLLSDRFSAERPKGSFSTLEIQRTEQGDSAMYLCASSSHRGDVRPANEQFFGPGTRLTVL.

The count of this clone is one. The chain recombines TRBV11-1 with TRBJ2-5; D call uncertain. Germline loops: CDR1 SGHAT, CDR2 FQDESV (reference sequence). The CDR3 length is 12 residues. The V gene lost 3 bases and the J gene lost 5 bases, with 7 bases spanning the gap. CDR3 nucleotides: TGTGCCAGCAGCTTTGACGGGGAGACCCAGTACTTC. Encoded protein: CASSFDGETQYF.

This clone has just a few counts. V gene TRBV7-9 combines with J gene TRBJ1-5; no clear D gene. Per the germline V gene, CDR1 is SEHNR and CDR2 is FQNEAQ (reference sequence). Trimming removed 4 bases at V and 3 bases at J, with 16 bases between. This CDR3 contains 16 residues. Written as DNA, the CDR3 is TGTGCCAGCAGCTCCCATTGGACCCCATACAATCAGCCCCAGCATTTT. Its translation: CASSSHWTPYNQPQHF.

V is TRBV6-2 or TRBV6-3 and J is TRBJ2-7, with 11 bases lining up with TRBD1. In germline, CDR1 is MNHEY, CDR2 SVGEGT. V lost 6 bases to trimming and J lost 6 bases; unmatched junction nucleotides: 13. This CDR3 contains 16 residues. The CDR3 loop reads CASSRYRDRGAFEQYF. Written as DNA, the CDR3 is TGTGCCAGCAGCCGCTACCGGGACAGGGGGGCCTTCGAGCAGTACTTC.

The J gene is TRBJ1-1, the V gene TRBV2; D unresolved. CDR3 length: 12 amino acids. Germline V CDR1 and CDR2: SNHLY, FYNNEI. V lost 4 bases and J lost 8, with 11 bases in between. CDR3 coding DNA: TGTGCCAGCAGTGTTTCCGGGTACGAAGCTTTCTTT. Protein sequence: CASSVSGYEAFF.

This chain joins TRBV6-5 and TRBJ2-6; perhaps TRBD2 as D (5 bases). V shed 2 bases and J shed 1 base, with 6 bases lying between them. Germline values: CDR1 MNHEY, CDR2 SVGAGI. The CDR3 is made up of 15 amino acids. DNA of the CDR3: TGTGCCAGCAGTTACCGGAGGTCTGGGGCCAACGTCCTGACTTTC. It codes for CASSYRRSGANVLTF.

This clone showed up just a few times. J is TRBJ1-1 and V is TRBV30; 9 bases are a match to TRBD1. From germline, CDR1 is GTSNPN and CDR2 SVGIG (reference sequence). V gave up 3 bases and J gave up 4 bases; unmatched junction bases: 6. CDR3 length: 14 residues. CDR3 nucleotide sequence: TGTGCCTGGAGCCCCGGGACAGGGCTCACTGAAGCTTTCTTT. Translating gives CAWSPGTGLTEAFF.

This chain joins TRBV9 and TRBJ1-5; no clear D. The CDR3 runs 17 residues. V lost 2 bases, J lost 7 bases, and 22 bases lay in between. Germline-derived CDR1 and CDR2 are SGDLS and YYNGEE. The CDR3 DNA reads as TGTGCCAGCAGCGTTTTTGCCGGGCCCCTCGTGGGACAGCCCCAGCATTTT. The encoded protein is CASSVFAGPLVGQPQHF.

The chain is built from TRBV5-6 and TRBJ1-1; D unresolved. Per the germline V gene, CDR1 is SGHDT and CDR2 is YYEEEE. The ends were cut back, 0 bases at V and 3 bases at J, with 9 bases in the middle. The CDR3 has 14 residues. CDR3: CASSLVGLDTEAFF. The CDR3 DNA reads as TGTGCCAGCAGCTTGGTAGGGTTGGACACTGAAGCTTTCTTT.

This sequence joins TRBV6-5 and TRBJ2-6, with D possibly TRBD1 on 6 matching bases. The V end was cut by 2 bases, the J end by 1 base, with 6 bases between. CDR3 length: 15 amino acids. The germline CDR1 and CDR2 sequences are MNHEY and SVGAGI. Here the CDR3 DNA reads TGTGCCAGCAGTTACGACAGGTCTGGGGCCAACGTCCTGACTTTC. The encoded protein is CASSYDRSGANVLTF.

For this clone: Possible read error: a much larger clone is one base away. The chain uses TRBV5-5 and TRBJ2-7; TRBD2 matches 11 bases. The length of the CDR3 is 18 residues. The J segment lost 4 bases and the V segment lost 4 bases, leaving 16 bases of the junction unmatched. Germline CDR1 and CDR2: SGHKS and YYEKEE (reference sequence). The CDR3 coding sequence is TGTGCCAGCAGCACGGTACTAGCGGGAGTTACTGGATTGTACGAGCAGTACTTC. Encoded protein: CASSTVLAGVTGLYEQYF.

This rearrangement joins TRBV23-1 to TRBJ2-7; 11 positions match TRBD1. TRBV23-1 is assigned to the ORF class and has an uncertain function. The V gene end was trimmed by 4 bases and the J gene end by 3 bases; junction bases not matched to a gene: 14. The CDR3 is 18 amino acids. The CDR3, as DNA: TGCGCCAGCAGTCCACGACTTAGGACAGGGGGCGAGATCTACGAGCAGTACTTC. Translation: CASSPRLRTGGEIYEQYF.

V gene TRBV7-9 combines with J gene TRBJ2-2; D unclear. Germline CDR1 reads SEHNR; CDR2 reads FQNEAQ (reference sequence). V lost 5 bases, J lost 6 bases, and 7 bases lay in between. CDR3 length equals 12 residues. Here the CDR3 reads CASSPKAGELFF. CDR3 coding DNA: TGTGCCAGCAGCCCCAAGGCCGGGGAGCTGTTTTTT. The full variable domain, its missing parts supplied by reference TRBV7-9 and TRBJ2-2, is DTGVSQNPRHKITKRGQNVTFRCDPISEHNRLYWYRQTLGQGPEFLTYFQNEAQLEKSRLLSDRFSAERPKGSFSTLEIQRTEQGDSAMYLCASSPKAGELFFGEGSRLTVL.

The chain has TRBV1 and TRBJ2-5. TRBV1 is listed as a pseudogene. The CDR3 is made up of 19 amino acids. Here the CDR3 DNA reads TGCACCAGCAGCCAAGGGCAACATTTTCGCGGACGGTTCCAAGAGACCCAGTACTTC. This sequence encodes CTSSQGQHFRGRFQETQYF.

This sequence joins TRBV2 and TRBJ2-1; 11 nucleotides match TRBD1. Unmatched junction bases numbered 2, after V lost 4 bases and J lost 3 bases. The CDR3 runs to 15 residues. Germline CDR1 is SNHLY and CDR2 is FYNNEI. The DNA of the CDR3 is TGTGCCAGCAGTGGGACAGGGGGCAACTACAATGAGCAGTTCTTC. Translated: CASSGTGGNYNEQFF.

This rearrangement joins TRBV27 to TRBJ2-5, with D perhaps being TRBD1 or TRBD2 (5 bases each). Germline loops: CDR1 MNHEY, CDR2 SMNVEV (reference sequence). CDR3 length equals 15 residues. Trimming stripped 4 bases from V and 2 bases from J, with 14 bases between. The CDR3 loop is CASSSSSGPQETQYF. The CDR3 DNA is TGTGCCAGCAGTTCCTCTTCGGGGCCTCAAGAGACCCAGTACTTC.

The gene calls are TRBV14 and TRBJ1-1; no definite D call. V was cut by 0 bases and J by 0 bases, with 17 bases left in between. CDR3 length: 18 residues. Germline-derived CDR1 and CDR2 are SGHDN and FVKESK. CDR3 residues: CASSQDFGGFRMNTEAFF. The CDR3 DNA reads TGTGCCAGCAGCCAAGATTTCGGAGGCTTCCGAATGAACACTGAAGCTTTCTTT.

The chain joins TRBV30 to TRBJ1-2, with D perhaps TRBD1 (5 bases). CDR3 length: 15 residues. The germline V and J ends were trimmed by 0 bases and 7 bases, with 18 bases remaining between them. Per the germline V gene, CDR1 is GTSNPN and CDR2 is SVGIG (reference sequence). The CDR3 sequence is CAWSVRGQGPGGYTF. The CDR3, as DNA: TGTGCCTGGAGTGTACGTGGGCAGGGTCCGGGTGGCTACACCTTC.

This chain uses TRBV19 with TRBJ1-4; 8 bases agree with TRBD1. J lost 6 bases, V lost 4 bases, and 13 bases had no gene match. CDR1 and CDR2 (germline): LNHDA, SQIVND (reference sequence). CDR3 length: 17 amino acids. DNA of the CDR3: TGTGCCAGTAGTAATTTACCTTTCCGGACAGGGTATGAAAAACTGTTTTTT. This encodes CASSNLPFRTGYEKLFF.

The chain employs TRBV28 and TRBJ1-2, with D hard to call. V was shortened by 4 bases and J by 0 bases, with 6 bases between the two germline ends. The CDR3 spans 13 residues. The germline V gene has CDR1 MDHEN and CDR2 SYDVKM. The CDR3 is CASSSDANYGYTF. The CDR3 nucleotides are TGTGCCAGCAGTTCAGACGCTAACTATGGCTACACCTTC.

The rearrangement links TRBV21-1 to TRBJ2-1; TRBD2 is taken as the D call from the table, unchecked against the DNA. TRBV21-1 has pseudogene status. This CDR3 region has 17 residues. CDR3 protein: CASSKGGRRPGRYEQFF. As DNA, the CDR3 is TGTGCCAGCAGCAAAGGTGGACGACGGCCCGGGAGGTATGAGCAGTTCTTC.

The chain couples TRBV15 to TRBJ2-7, with 8 bases that match TRBD2. CDR1 LNHNV and CDR2 YYDKDF come from the germline V gene (reference sequence). The CDR3 has 13 residues. Trimming at V came to 3 bases and at J to 2 bases, leaving 0 bases not matched to a gene. The CDR3 region has the DNA TGTGCCACCAGCAGGACTAGCGCCTACGAGCAGTACTTC. This gives the protein CATSRTSAYEQYF.

V and J are TRBV19 and TRBJ1-3, with TRBD1 matching over 10 bases. V shed 9 bases, J shed 1 base, and the junction held 6 bases outside the gene matches. CDR1 LNHDA and CDR2 SQIVND come from the germline V gene (reference sequence). The CDR3 extends over 15 amino acids. The CDR3 DNA sequence: TGTGCCAGCAGGAGGGACAGGGGATCTGGAAACACCATATATTTT. Amino acid sequence: CASRRDRGSGNTIYF. Using reference TRBV19 and TRBJ1-3 for the parts outside the CDR3, the full variable domain is DGGITQSPKYLFRKEGQNVTLSCEQNLNHDAMYWYRQDPGQGLRLIYYSQIVNDFQKGDIAEGYSVSREKKESFPLTVTSAQKNPTAFYLCASRRDRGSGNTIYFGEGSWLTVV.

The chain links TRBV29-1 to TRBJ1-2; maybe TRBD1 (6 bases). This CDR3 contains 13 residues. The germline V gene has CDR1 SQVTM and CDR2 ANQGSEA. With 7 bases removed from V and 3 bases from J, the gap between germline ends came to 15 bases. CDR3 coding DNA: TGCAGCGCCCCTTTGTCAGGGGACTATGGCTACACCTTC. Protein: CSAPLSGDYGYTF.